One and the same sample provided the 6 T cell receptor beta chains below, sequenced in a study of cytomegalovirus exposure and HLA in healthy donors. The PCR ran on 60 Vbeta and 13 Jbeta primers. TCRdb's copy holds only in-frame clones and misses some; the assay was immunoSEQ multiplex PCR. Of around 55,000 clones listed, 60% to 80% are singletons. Material for sequencing was PBMCs. Receptor source: a female donor in good health and CMV-seronegative.

The chain couples TRBV5-4 to TRBJ1-2; 8 bases map to TRBD1. This CDR3 is built from 14 residues. Per the germline V gene, CDR1 is SGHNT and CDR2 is YYREEE (reference sequence). The V gene end was trimmed by 4 bases and the J gene end by 2 bases; junction bases not matched to a gene: 4. CDR3 region: CASSEGQANYGYTF. The DNA of the CDR3 is TGTGCCAGCAGCGAGGGACAGGCCAACTATGGCTACACCTTC.

The J gene is TRBJ2-5, the V gene TRBV19, with 8 bases fitting TRBD2. The CDR3 consists of 16 residues. V was pared by 5 bases and J by 1 base, with 9 bases of the junction left unmatched. Germline V gene sequence: CDR1 LNHDA, CDR2 SQIVND (reference sequence). In DNA, the CDR3 is TGTGCCAGTAGTTACAGCGCTAGCGGGTTCCAAGAGACCCAGTACTTC. It specifies CASSYSASGFQETQYF.

The chain carries TRBV15 and TRBJ2-5, with 12 bases lining up with TRBD2. Germline V gene lookup returns CDR1 LNHNV and CDR2 YYDKDF (reference sequence). The CDR3 has 16 residues. The V gene end was trimmed by 3 bases and the J gene end by 3 bases; junction bases not matched to a gene: 5. The CDR3 DNA is TGTGCCACCAGCAGGGGGGCTAGCGGGAGGGAAGAGACCCAGTACTTC. Its protein product is CATSRGASGREETQYF.

This rearrangement joins TRBV7-6 to TRBJ2-1; 9 nucleotides agree with TRBD1. Germline CDR1 SGHVS, CDR2 FNYEAQ. Germline trimming cut 3 bases from V and 7 bases from J; bases unmatched to any gene: 7. The CDR3 loop spans 15 amino acids. The CDR3 nucleotides read TGTGCCAGCAGCTTTTCCGGGACAGGGCTAAATGAGCAGTTCTTC. Translation gives CASSFSGTGLNEQFF.

The gene calls are TRBV27 and TRBJ1-1; D is uncertain. The CDR3 is 15 residues long. Germline loops: CDR1 MNHEY, CDR2 SMNVEV (reference sequence). V dropped 1 base and J dropped 6 bases, with 15 bases sitting between them. The CDR3 protein is CASSLLSRAFSEAFF. CDR3 nucleotide sequence: TGTGCCAGCAGTTTATTGTCGAGGGCGTTTTCTGAAGCTTTCTTT.

V usage is TRBV28 and J usage is TRBJ2-3, with D tentatively TRBD2 (6 bases). The CDR3 sequence is 14 residues long. V was shortened by 3 bases and J by 1 base, with 8 bases between the two germline ends. Germline CDR1 reads MDHEN; CDR2 reads SYDVKM. This chain's CDR3 is CASSLIAGTDTQYF. The CDR3 DNA sequence: TGTGCCAGCAGTTTGATAGCGGGCACAGATACGCAGTATTTT.